One and the same sample provided the 10 T cell receptor beta chains below, sequenced in a study of cytomegalovirus exposure and HLA in healthy donors. The PCR made use of 60 Vbeta and 13 Jbeta primers. This table comes from immunoSEQ multiplex PCR, and its TCRdb copy is limited to in-frame clones, with some not included. Seen here are hundreds of thousands of clones, 80% to 90% observed once, and the top ten hold about 2%. Sequencing was performed on PBMCs. The receptors stem from a woman in her late teens or twenties in good health and CMV-seronegative.

The chain carries TRBV5-1 and TRBJ2-7; possible D gene TRBD2, 5 bases. The CDR3 covers 14 residues. With 0 bases removed from V and 6 bases from J, the gap between germline ends came to 13 bases. Per the germline V gene, CDR1 is SGHRS and CDR2 is YFSETQ. In DNA, the CDR3 is TGCGCCAGCAGCTTGGAGGGCGGGTGGGCCGAGCAGTACTTC. Residues: CASSLEGGWAEQYF.

The rearrangement joins TRBV28 to TRBJ1-2; 11 bases match TRBD1. Unmatched junction bases numbered 2, after V lost 2 bases and J lost 6 bases. The CDR3 spans 14 residues. Germline V lookup: CDR1 MDHEN, CDR2 SYDVKM. CDR3 in DNA: TGTGCCAGCAGTTTAAGGGGACAGGGGGATGGCTACACCTTC. Its protein is CASSLRGQGDGYTF.

The chain combines TRBV2 with TRBJ1-6; 8 nucleotides align to TRBD1. V lost 5 bases to trimming and J lost 1 base; unmatched junction nucleotides: 7. Germline values: CDR1 SNHLY, CDR2 FYNNEI. The CDR3 consists of 17 residues. CDR3 residues: CASSTGQGGSYNSPLHF. The CDR3 DNA sequence: TGTGCCAGCAGTACCGGACAGGGAGGGTCCTATAATTCACCCCTCCACTTT.

The chain recombines TRBV5-1 with TRBJ2-1; D is uncertain. CDR3 length equals 15 residues. Per the germline V gene, CDR1 is SGHRS and CDR2 is YFSETQ. The ends were cut back, 4 bases at V and 0 bases at J, with 11 bases in the middle. This chain's CDR3 is CASSVDTRSYNEQFF. As DNA, the CDR3 is TGCGCCAGCAGCGTCGACACCCGCTCCTACAATGAGCAGTTCTTC.

The chain combines TRBV2 with TRBJ1-1; no clear D gene. This CDR3 has 14 amino acids. CDR1 and CDR2 from the germline V gene are SNHLY and FYNNEI. The V gene lost 7 bases and the J gene lost 0 bases, with 12 bases spanning the gap. CDR3: CASKVQTMNTEAFF. The DNA of the CDR3 is TGTGCCAGCAAAGTACAGACAATGAACACTGAAGCTTTCTTT.

This clone was seen once. V is TRBV7-7 and J is TRBJ2-5, with TRBD1 identical over 9 bases. The CDR3 length is 14 residues. Germline-derived CDR1 and CDR2 are SSHAT and FNYEAQ (reference sequence). V was clipped by 3 bases and J by 1 base; unmatched bases: 0. CDR3 residues: CASSLGQGQETQYF. The CDR3 DNA sequence: TGTGCCAGCAGCTTGGGACAGGGCCAAGAGACCCAGTACTTC.

In this sample, this clone turned up a few times. This sequence joins TRBV6-1 and TRBJ2-5, with TRBD2 identical over 12 bases. The CDR3 has 13 amino acids. In germline, CDR1 is MNHNS, CDR2 SASEGT. Trimming at V came to 6 bases and at J to 5 bases, leaving 1 base not matched to a gene. The CDR3 bases are TGTGCCAGCAGCCTAGCGGGGGGGGAGACCCAGTACTTC. Translated: CASSLAGGETQYF.

The V call is TRBV5-1, the J call TRBJ2-7; 9 bases are shared with TRBD2. J was trimmed by 1 base and V by 1 base; bases with no gene match: 6. The CDR3 has 16 amino acids. Germline V gene sequence: CDR1 SGHRS, CDR2 YFSETQ. DNA for the CDR3: TGCGCCAGCAGCTTGTCCCGAGCGGGGGGATCCTACGAGCAGTACTTC. Translating it yields CASSLSRAGGSYEQYF.

Written as DNA, the CDR3 is TGTGCCAGCAGGAAAATTGGGAGGACTGAGAAGAACACCGGGGAGCTGTTTTTT. As protein: CASRKIGRTEKNTGELFF. J is TRBJ2-2 and V is TRBV5-4, with D perhaps matching TRBD2 (6 bases). This CDR3 spans 18 amino acids. V was cut by 5 bases and J by 1 base, with 21 bases left in between. From germline, CDR1 is SGHNT and CDR2 YYREEE (reference sequence).

The CDR3 DNA reads TGTGCCAGTAGCAGAACGGGACAGGGATTGATGCCCCAGCATTTT. The encoded protein is CASSRTGQGLMPQHF. The chain links TRBV19 to TRBJ1-5, with 9 nucleotides matching TRBD1. The V gene's germline CDR1 is LNHDA and CDR2 SQIVND (reference sequence). The CDR3 has 15 amino acids. Trimming at V came to 6 bases and at J to 9 bases, leaving 12 bases not matched to a gene.